The 8 T cell receptor beta chains reported below all come from one sample, sequenced in a study of blood T cell repertoires in COVID-19. Profiled with immunoSEQ multiplex PCR; TCRdb holds only in-frame clones, not every one. The data contain around 86,000 clones, about 80% of them singletons. Sequencing was done on a sample of peripheral blood. These TCRs come from a human donor in a cohort sampled during active COVID-19.

J is TRBJ2-7 and V is TRBV10-1; D possibly corresponds to TRBD1 (5 bases). The CDR3 is made up of 13 amino acids. Per germline, CDR1 WNHNN and CDR2 SYGVQD (reference sequence). V dropped 8 bases and J dropped 6 bases, with 17 bases sitting between them. The CDR3 sequence: CASSRAGNGEQYF. The CDR3 nucleotides read TGCGCCAGCTCCCGGGCAGGGAACGGCGAGCAGTACTTC.

This rearrangement joins TRBV2 to TRBJ1-6; 7 bases fit TRBD1. The CDR3 contains 15 residues. V was clipped by 0 bases and J by 7 bases; unmatched bases: 3. Germline V lookup: CDR1 SNHLY, CDR2 FYNNEI. Here the CDR3 reads CASSEAGTANSPLHF. DNA of the CDR3: TGTGCCAGCAGTGAAGCAGGGACAGCGAATTCACCCCTCCACTTT.

The chain recombines TRBV7-9 with TRBJ2-3; TRBD2 matches 7 bases. This CDR3 has 16 residues. Germline CDR1 and CDR2: SEHNR and FQNEAQ (reference sequence). The ends lost 5 bases at V and 3 bases at J; junction bases unmatched: 11. CDR3 residues: CASSRLRGSGTDTQYF. The DNA of the CDR3 is TGTGCCAGCAGCCGACTCCGCGGGAGTGGAACAGATACGCAGTATTTT.

Turning to this clone: A junction end diverges from the germline sequence, so it may reflect a read error. V and J are TRBV3-1 (or the pseudogene TRBV3-2) and TRBJ1-1; D is undetermined. The CDR3 sequence is 14 residues long. CDR1 is LGHDT and CDR2 is YNNKEL in the germline V gene (reference sequence). This chain's CDR3 is CASNQGLVKTEAFF. The CDR3 region has the DNA TGTGCCAGCAACCAAGGGTTAGTAAAAACTGAAGCTTTCTTT.

The chain carries TRBV18 and TRBJ1-5; D possibly corresponds to TRBD1 (5 bases). There are 14 residues in the CDR3. Germline CDR1 is KGHSH and CDR2 is LQKENI. V was shortened by 2 bases and J by 1 base, with 6 bases between the two germline ends. The CDR3 coding sequence is TGTGCCAGCTCACCAGGGGGGAGCAATCAGCCCCAGCATTTT. Translating it yields CASSPGGSNQPQHF.

The V call is TRBV5-6, the J call TRBJ2-6, with 7 positions matching TRBD2. This CDR3 is built from 17 residues. Germline V gene data show CDR1 as SGHDT and CDR2 as YYEEEE. V was pared by 4 bases and J by 0 bases, with 7 bases of the junction left unmatched. The CDR3 DNA reads as TGTGCCAGCAGCGAAAAGGGACTACCCTCTGGGGCCAACGTCCTGACTTTC. Translated: CASSEKGLPSGANVLTF. The complete variable domain, with remaining parts taken from reference TRBV5-6 and TRBJ2-6, reads DAGVTQSPTHLIKTRGQQVTLRCSPKSGHDTVSWYQQALGQGPQFIFQYYEEEERQRGNFPDRFSGHQFPNYSSELNVNALLLGDSALYLCASSEKGLPSGANVLTFGAGSRLTVL.

The chain recombines TRBV5-1 with TRBJ2-1, with D possibly being TRBD1 (6 bases). The ends were cut back, 2 bases at V and 2 bases at J, with 8 bases in the middle. The CDR3 has 14 amino acids. Per germline, CDR1 SGHRS and CDR2 YFSETQ. The CDR3 sequence is CASSLQGAYNEQFF. CDR3 nucleotides: TGCGCCAGCAGCTTACAGGGAGCCTACAATGAGCAGTTCTTC.

V and J are TRBV9 and TRBJ2-5; possibly TRBD2 for D (6 bases). The CDR3 sequence is 13 residues long. CDR1 is SGDLS, CDR2 YYNGEE, per germline. Trimming removed 4 bases at V and 1 base at J, with 8 bases between. The CDR3, as DNA: TGTGCCAGCAGCCCGACTAGCCAAGAGACCCAGTACTTC. It specifies CASSPTSQETQYF.